This T cell receptor (beta chain) was documented in a study of blood T cell repertoires in COVID-19. Study-level background: T cells, B-cell-depleted T cells, or PBMCs supplied cDNA or gDNA.

Authors' analysis steps: Reference gene primer amplification in the assay estimated nucleated cell counts. Profiling relied on immunoSEQ multiplex PCR, and the TCRdb table lists in-frame clones only, not all of them. That table supplies the V and J calls and clone size; D and trimming were determined from the DNA. Among under 250,000 clones listed, around 84% were seen once. Germline loops: CDR1 MNHNY, CDR2 SVGAGI (reference sequence). This CDR3 spans 14 amino acids. The germline V and J ends were trimmed by 7 bases and 1 base, with 13 bases remaining between them. The receptor was derived from a man over 45 with COVID-19, enrolled during active disease. Material for sequencing was peripheral blood. The rearrangement uses TRBV6-6 and TRBJ1-2; D gene uncertain. The DNA of the CDR3 is TGTGCCAGCAACGAGGCTGCCCTTAACTATGGCTACACCTTC. This codes for CASNEAALNYGYTF.